This TCR beta chain was retrieved from a study of technical replicates of blood from a handful of donors (dated by TCRdb to the late 2010s). Counted from cysteine to phenylalanine, this CDR3 has 15 amino acids. Of all the DNA, just the CDR3 is kept, 45 bases in frame from base 1. The germline V gene provides CDR1 SGHDT and CDR2 YYEEEE. Trimming takes 0 bases off V and 2 bases off J; junction bases not matched to a gene: 2. For this clone: Its antigen remains undetermined. The sample holds no much larger clone one base away, and base qualities are not on file.

Library generation was performed with the immunoSEQ multiplex PCR assay. As stored in TCRdb, this immuneACCESS dataset retains in-frame rearrangements with V and J assigned. A fraction of the clones does not appear; measured against another copy, unresolved V genes explain less than half of the discrepancy, and the remainder lacks a known reason. The sample has some 80,000 clones on record, around 97% of them singletons. Of the sample, about 0.29% falls within the top ten clones. This clonotype originated in a human donor in good health. Here the chain combines TRBV5-6 and TRBJ2-3; 8 junctional bases match TRBD2. Material: T cells isolated from PBMCs. The DNA sequence follows: TGTGCCAGCAGCTTGGAACTAGCGGCCACAGATACGCAGTATTTT. It translates to CASSLELAATDTQYF. Extended through the reference TRBV5-6 and TRBJ2-3 proteins, this CDR3 yields the full variable domain: DAGVTQSPTHLIKTRGQQVTLRCSPKSGHDTVSWYQQALGQGPQFIFQYYEEEERQRGNFPDRFSGHQFPNYSSELNVNALLLGDSALYLCASSLELAATDTQYFGPGTRLTVL.